This T cell receptor (beta chain) came from a study of cytomegalovirus exposure and HLA in healthy donors. Study-level background: In a previous analysis, 120 million or so unique TCR beta sequences were found from 150 million to 200 million T cells.

The study ran its PCR with 60 Vbeta and 13 Jbeta primers. The assay was immunoSEQ multiplex PCR, and TCRdb's table has in-frame clones only and misses some. Among about 150,000 clones, over 75% were seen once, and the ten largest hold 4.5% to 7%. This clone was seen once. The CDR3 extends over 14 amino acids. Germline V gene sequence: CDR1 SGHRS, CDR2 YFSETQ. Trimming left V 4 bases short and J 4 bases short, with 11 bases between. V usage is TRBV5-1 and J usage is TRBJ2-2; perhaps TRBD2 as D (6 bases). The clonotype was recovered from a woman between 40 and 55 years old in good health and CMV-seropositive. The material sequenced was PBMCs. This CDR3 reads CASSPTAGTGELFF. The CDR3 DNA follows: TGCGCCAGCAGCCCAACAGCGGGCACCGGGGAGCTGTTTTTT.